This is a list of T cell receptor beta chains from one sample in a study of blood T cell repertoires in COVID-19. Repertoires were generated with immunoSEQ multiplex PCR, while TCRdb's copy carries only in-frame clones and drops some. Among 90,000 to 150,000 clones listed, about 74% were seen once. Sequenced input: peripheral blood. The receptors here all came from a human donor in a cohort sampled during active COVID-19. CDR3s include the opening cysteine and the closing phenylalanine or tryptophan. D genes are given only for firm matches. Clone size appears in some rows only: once, few, many, or a class for an expanded clone.

v_gene,j_gene,abundance,d_gene,CDR3aa,CDR3nt
TRBV15,TRBJ1-4,once,TRBD1,CATSRPTTGRDLGKLFF,TGTGCCACCAGCAGACCGACGACAGGGAGAGATCTCGGTAAACTGTTTTTT
TRBV24-1,TRBJ2-1,-,-,CATSDWTAGSEQFF,TGTGCCACCAGTGATTGGACAGCAGGGTCTGAGCAGTTCTTC
TRBV30,TRBJ2-7,-,-,CAWSVEIEQYF,TGTGCCTGGAGTGTTGAGATCGAGCAGTACTTC
TRBV29-1,TRBJ2-1,-,-,CSVEVGAVGSYNEQFF,TGCAGCGTTGAAGTAGGAGCGGTCGGCTCCTACAATGAGCAGTTCTTC
TRBV7-2,TRBJ1-4,-,-,CASSLVVGGDEKLFF,TGTGCCAGCAGCTTAGTAGTGGGGGGTGATGAAAAACTGTTTTTT
TRBV19,TRBJ2-7,-,TRBD2,CASSIGETSVSYEQYF,TGTGCCAGCAGTATAGGCGAGACTAGCGTTTCCTACGAGCAGTACTTC
TRBV5-1,TRBJ1-1,-,-,CASSLVSGGTEAFF,TGCGCCAGCAGCTTGGTTTCGGGGGGAACTGAAGCTTTCTTT
TRBV4-1,TRBJ1-3,-,-,CASSQEPARGNTIYF,TGCGCCAGCAGCCAAGAGCCGGCGAGGGGAAACACCATATATTTT
TRBV30,TRBJ1-1,-,-,CAWSDPGTEAFF,TGTGCCTGGAGTGACCCAGGCACTGAAGCTTTCTTT
TRBV5-4,TRBJ2-7,-,-,CASSLEGVRGVYEQYF,TGTGCCAGCAGCTTGGAGGGGGTTAGGGGTGTCTACGAGCAGTACTTC
TRBV28,TRBJ1-2,-,-,CASRAADYGYTF,TGTGCCAGCAGGGCAGCGGACTATGGCTACACCTTC
TRBV2,TRBJ1-6,-,TRBD1,CASRQGSGNSPLHF,TGTGCCAGCAGACAGGGGTCGGGTAATTCACCCCTCCACTTT
TRBV4-1,TRBJ2-7,-,-,CASSPGLYYEQYF,TGCGCCAGCAGCCCTGGACTATACTACGAGCAGTACTTC
TRBV27,TRBJ1-1,-,-,CASSLGGRAEAFF,TGTGCCAGCAGTTTAGGGGGGAGGGCTGAAGCTTTCTTT
TRBV29-1,TRBJ1-2,-,-,CSLQENYGYTF,TGCAGCCTACAGGAGAACTATGGCTACACCTTC
TRBV28,TRBJ1-1,-,TRBD1,CASSIFGTGFMNTEAFF,TGTGCCAGCAGTATATTCGGGACAGGGTTCATGAACACTGAAGCTTTCTTT
TRBV29-1,TRBJ2-5,once,TRBD1,CSASTGTGAGRKTQYF,TGCAGCGCCTCAACCGGGACAGGGGCCGGTCGGAAGACCCAGTACTTC
TRBV7-6,TRBJ2-2,-,TRBD1,CATRKGQGNTGELFF,TGTGCCACTCGGAAGGGACAGGGGAACACCGGGGAGCTGTTTTTT
TRBV28,TRBJ2-7,-,TRBD2,CASSLSDFWREGSYEQYF,TGTGCCAGCAGTTTATCGGACTTCTGGCGGGAGGGCTCCTACGAGCAGTACTTC
TRBV28,TRBJ2-5,-,TRBD1,CASRDRGREWETQYF,TGTGCCAGCAGGGACAGGGGGCGGGAGTGGGAGACCCAGTACTTC
TRBV7-6,TRBJ2-7,-,TRBD2,CASSLAGSGGDEQYF,TGTGCCAGCAGCTTAGCCGGGAGCGGGGGGGACGAGCAGTACTTC
TRBV5-6,TRBJ2-1,-,-,CASSRAMTGPEQFF,TGTGCCAGCAGCCGCGCAATGACAGGTCCTGAGCAGTTCTTC
TRBV7-9,TRBJ2-7,-,TRBD2,CASSPRGLAGPRSYEQYF,TGTGCCAGCAGCCCGAGGGGACTAGCGGGGCCCCGCTCCTACGAGCAGTACTTC
TRBV11-1,TRBJ1-1,-,-,CASSAGVMNTEAFF,TGTGCCAGCAGCGCGGGGGTTATGAACACTGAAGCTTTCTTT
TRBV6-5,TRBJ1-1,-,-,CATRRGLTEAFF,TGTGCCACTCGGAGGGGTTTGACTGAAGCTTTCTTT
TRBV5-1,TRBJ1-1,few,-,CASSPGGAVEAFF,TGCGCCAGCAGCCCTGGTGGGGCGGTAGAAGCTTTCTTT
TRBV10-3,TRBJ2-7,-,TRBD2,CAISEGLADSYEQYF,TGTGCCATCAGTGAGGGACTAGCGGACTCCTACGAGCAGTACTTC
TRBV6-5,TRBJ2-5,-,-,CASSPEALQETQYF,TGTGCCAGCAGTCCAGAGGCACTCCAAGAGACCCAGTACTTC
TRBV10-2,TRBJ1-2,few,-,CASSDGHRNYGYTF,TGCGCCAGCAGTGATGGGCACAGAAACTATGGCTACACCTTC
TRBV18,TRBJ1-1,few,-,CASSAGGTEAFF,TGTGCCAGTTCAGCAGGAGGGACTGAAGCTTTCTTT
TRBV7-9,TRBJ2-7,-,TRBD1,CASSLVGSGGFEQYF,TGTGCCAGCAGCTTAGTGGGGTCAGGGGGCTTCGAGCAGTACTTC
TRBV5-1,TRBJ2-7,-,-,CASSPRRAYEQYF,TGCGCCAGCAGTCCCAGGAGGGCCTACGAGCAGTACTTC
TRBV27,TRBJ1-2,-,TRBD1,CASSRTGEYGYTF,TGTGCCAGCAGTCGGACAGGGGAATATGGCTACACCTTC
TRBV5-4,TRBJ1-4,once,TRBD1,CASSMGGQVNEKLFF,TGTGCCAGCAGCATGGGAGGACAGGTGAATGAAAAACTGTTTTTT
TRBV6-6,TRBJ2-1,-,TRBD2,CASRGDSGGALEQFF,TGTGCCAGCAGAGGGGATAGCGGGGGGGCCCTTGAGCAGTTCTTC
TRBV29-1,TRBJ1-2,-,-,CSVEGQGISNYGYTF,TGCAGCGTTGAAGGGCAGGGGATCTCTAACTATGGCTACACCTTC
TRBV5-6,TRBJ1-5,-,TRBD1,CASSVGQGGQPQHF,TGTGCCAGCAGCGTAGGACAGGGCGGTCAGCCCCAGCATTTT
TRBV19,TRBJ1-2,-,TRBD1,CASSIVPLRGQGNGYTF,TGTGCCAGTAGTATCGTCCCCTTAAGAGGACAGGGGAATGGCTACACCTTC
TRBV7-9,TRBJ1-3,once,TRBD1,CASSLDGTGAGNTIYF,TGTGCCAGCAGCTTAGACGGGACAGGGGCTGGAAACACCATATATTTT
TRBV7-2,TRBJ2-4,-,-,CASSLEGLPNIQYF,TGTGCCAGCAGTCTTGAAGGACTCCCCAACATTCAGTACTTC
TRBV27,TRBJ2-5,few,-,CASSLAAGFETQYF,TGTGCCAGCAGTTTAGCAGCGGGTTTCGAGACCCAGTACTTC
TRBV13,TRBJ1-2,-,TRBD1,CASSATGQGAYGYTF,TGTGCCAGCAGCGCCACGGGACAGGGGGCCTATGGCTACACCTTC
TRBV5-4,TRBJ2-7,-,TRBD2,CASSRGGASYEQYF,TGTGCCAGCAGCCGCGGGGGGGCCTCCTACGAGCAGTACTTC
TRBV19,TRBJ1-3,-,-,CASSTPGQGNTIYF,TGTGCCAGTAGTACCCCCGGACAGGGAAACACCATATATTTT